This TCR beta chain was captured in a study of identical twins. The sample holds a few counts of this clonotype. MiXCR was run by TCRdb on the 5' RACE reads, yielding one entry per CDR3 protein. The sample holds 1.5 million to 2 million distinct CDR3 sequences; around 29% are singletons and the top ten take less than 0.35%. CDR3 length: 17 residues. The germline V gene encodes CDR1 MDHEN and CDR2 SYDVKM. This rearrangement joins TRBV28 to TRBJ2-4, with TRBD1 matching over 9 bases. The end of the DNA is better explained by TRBJ2-7, so the J call may be wrong. This receptor was identified in a newborn girl in good health. The sample comprised cord blood. The chain's CDR3 is CASSRFTYRDRVREQYF. For the CDR3, the DNA is TGTGCCAGCAGTCGATTTACTTACCGGGACAGGGTACGCGAGCAGTACTTC.